These 19 T cell receptor beta chains share one sample of origin, sequenced in a study of HIV-infected patients and healthy controls. Reverse transcription used around 480 ng RNA and constant-region primers for alpha and beta. Each of the alpha and beta chains got its own library through chain-specific third strand synthesis with indices. TCRdb re-derived calls from the 5' RACE reads in MiXCR, one entry per CDR3 protein. This sample has 13,000 to 15,000 distinct CDR3 sequences, with around 9% found just once. All unsorted peripheral T cells were captured because whole blood was used without fractionation. The sample was blood. The receptor source for this set is an adult in good health.

The gene calls are TRBV29-1 and TRBJ1-1; TRBD1 is a possible D gene (5 bases). The CDR3 runs 12 residues. The germline V gene has CDR1 SQVTM and CDR2 ANQGSEA. Trimming removed 6 bases from V and 10 bases from J, with 18 bases in between. The CDR3: CSVAGPVVGAFF. DNA of the CDR3: TGCAGCGTCGCGGGACCCGTGGTGGGAGCTTTCTTT.

Ten or more counts support this clonotype. The V and J genes are TRBV5-4 and TRBJ2-3; no clear D. Trimming took off 5 bases at V and 0 bases at J, with 7 bases between the two ends. The germline V gene has CDR1 SGHNT and CDR2 YYREEE (reference sequence). The CDR3 is made up of 13 amino acids. As DNA, the CDR3 is TGTGCCAGCAGGCCCGGGAGCACAGATACGCAGTATTTT. Translating gives CASRPGSTDTQYF.

This clonotype has a count of ten or more. The chain is built from TRBV19 and TRBJ1-4, with D hard to call. CDR1 LNHDA and CDR2 SQIVND come from the germline V gene (reference sequence). This CDR3 has 15 amino acids. Trimming removed 4 bases at V and 0 bases at J, with 9 bases between. The CDR3: CASSTSQTTNEKLFF. DNA of the CDR3: TGTGCCAGTAGTACTTCTCAGACAACTAATGAAAAACTGTTTTTT.

In its sample, this clonotype ranks as medium-sized (0.01 to 0.1%). The CDR3 DNA reads TGTGCCAGCTCACCGGGGCAGGAGAACACTGAAGCTTTCTTT. It yields the protein CASSPGQENTEAFF. The chain is built from TRBV18 and TRBJ1-1; maybe TRBD1 (5 bases). Trimming removed 3 bases from V and 1 base from J, with 9 bases in between. The CDR3 covers 14 residues. Looked up from germline, CDR1 is KGHSH and CDR2 is LQKENI.

This clonotype was detected many times. The V call is TRBV5-8, the J call TRBJ1-5, with D hard to call. Trimming removed 4 bases at V and 7 bases at J, with 12 bases between. The CDR3 runs to 13 residues. Germline V CDR1 and CDR2: SGHTS, YDEGEE. The CDR3 is CASSRTAEQPQHF. The CDR3 DNA sequence: TGTGCCAGCAGCCGGACGGCGGAGCAGCCCCAGCATTTT.

This clonotype was found many times. One end of the junction is discordant with germline, which a read error may explain. This chain uses TRBV4-3 with TRBJ1-1, with D tentatively TRBD1 (5 bases). CDR1 LGHNA and CDR2 YSLEER come from the germline V gene. The CDR3 is made up of 14 amino acids. The CDR3 DNA reads as TGCGCCAGCAGACAAGGACAAACGAACACTGAAGCTTTCTTT. Translated: CASRQGQTNTEAFF.

By share, this clonotype ranks as medium-sized. J is TRBJ2-5 and V is TRBV12-3 or TRBV12-4; possible D gene TRBD2, 6 bases. Trimming shortened V by 6 bases and J by 9 bases, and 11 bases separated the two germline ends. This CDR3 region has 11 residues. CDR3 region: CASSLREPQYF. The CDR3 DNA follows: TGTGCCAGCAGCCTCCGGGAGCCCCAGTACTTC.

This clonotype occurred many times. The chain uses TRBV19 and TRBJ2-7; no reliable D call. Germline-derived CDR1 and CDR2 are LNHDA and SQIVND (reference sequence). The CDR3 covers 14 residues. V lost 6 bases to trimming and J lost 4 bases, with 16 bases between them. The CDR3 nucleotides are TGTGCCAGTAGCCCGAGAGCCGGTACATACGAGCAGTACTTC. Protein product: CASSPRAGTYEQYF. Combining the CDR3 with reference TRBV19 and TRBJ2-7 gives the whole variable domain DGGITQSPKYLFRKEGQNVTLSCEQNLNHDAMYWYRQDPGQGLRLIYYSQIVNDFQKGDIAEGYSVSREKKESFPLTVTSAQKNPTAFYLCASSPRAGTYEQYFGPGTRLTVT.

This clonotype occurred many times. The V gene is TRBV19, the J gene TRBJ1-5, with D perhaps TRBD1 (5 bases). Germline CDR1 is LNHDA and CDR2 is SQIVND (reference sequence). The CDR3 runs to 15 residues. Trimming took 5 bases from V and 7 from J, leaving 18 bases between them. In nucleotides, the CDR3 is TGTGCCAGTAGTTCCTTCGGGGGGATGAACCAGCCCCAGCATTTT. Protein product: CASSSFGGMNQPQHF.

This clonotype was recorded a few times. This chain connects TRBV7-6 to TRBJ2-7, with a possible D match to TRBD2 (6 bases). The CDR3 runs to 13 residues. CDR1 SGHVS and CDR2 FNYEAQ come from the germline V gene. V was clipped by 1 base and J by 6 bases, with 10 bases between them. The CDR3 DNA reads TGTGCCAGCAGCTTAGATGGAGGGGCCGAGCAGTACTTC. Protein sequence: CASSLDGGAEQYF.

The chain uses TRBV12-3 or TRBV12-4 and TRBJ2-3; tentative D call: TRBD2 (7 bases). The CDR3 length is 14 residues. Trimming removed 1 base at V and 4 bases at J, with 9 bases between. DNA of the CDR3: TGTGCCAGCAGTTTAGGGGGGGGCCCAGATACGCAGTATTTT. It yields the protein CASSLGGGPDTQYF.

This clonotype has ten or more counts. This chain links TRBV12-3 or TRBV12-4 with TRBJ1-1; no firm D call. The ends were cut back, 7 bases at V and 4 bases at J, with 10 bases in the middle. The CDR3 length is 12 residues. The DNA for the CDR3 is TGTGCCAGCACCCTAGGTGCCACTGAAGCTTTCTTT. Its protein is CASTLGATEAFF.

The V gene is TRBV10-3, the J gene TRBJ1-2, with 7 bases that match TRBD1. The CDR3 consists of 13 residues. V lost 6 bases, J lost 5 bases, and 6 bases stayed unmatched. Germline V gene sequence: CDR1 ENHRY, CDR2 SYGVKD. The chain's CDR3 is CAIRSRDSYGYTF. In DNA form, the CDR3 reads TGTGCCATCAGGAGCCGGGACAGTTATGGCTACACCTTC.

This clonotype was counted ten times or more. V and J are TRBV18 and TRBJ1-1, with 7 bases identical to TRBD1. The ends lost 4 bases at V and 1 base at J; junction bases unmatched: 3. Germline V gene data show CDR1 as KGHSH and CDR2 as LQKENI. CDR3 length: 14 amino acids. The chain's CDR3 is CASSQGARNTEAFF. CDR3 nucleotide sequence: TGTGCCAGCTCACAGGGGGCTCGGAACACTGAAGCTTTCTTT.

This clonotype is judged medium-sized (0.01 to 0.1%). The chain has TRBV9 and TRBJ2-1, with 8 positions matching TRBD2. There are 18 residues in the CDR3. J was trimmed by 5 bases and V by 1 base; bases with no gene match: 14. Germline lookup yields CDR1 SGDLS and CDR2 YYNGEE. In DNA form, the CDR3 reads TGTGCCAGCAGCGTAAGCTCCCCCACCGCGGGGGGACACAATGAGCAGTTCTTC. It translates to CASSVSSPTAGGHNEQFF. The whole variable domain, remainder taken from reference TRBV9 and TRBJ2-1, is DSGVTQTPKHLITATGQRVTLRCSPRSGDLSVYWYQQSLDQGLQFLIQYYNGEERAKGNILERFSAQQFPDLHSELNLSSLELGDSALYFCASSVSSPTAGGHNEQFFGPGTRLTVL.

This clonotype was seen at least ten times. DNA for the CDR3: TGTGCCACCCTAGACCCAAACACCGGGGAGCTGTTTTTT. Translated: CATLDPNTGELFF. This chain links TRBV19 with TRBJ2-2; D not certain. V lost 10 bases, J lost 2 bases, and 11 bases lay in between. The CDR3 sequence is 13 residues long. Looked up from germline, CDR1 is LNHDA and CDR2 is SQIVND (reference sequence).

This clonotype has at least ten counts. The chain joins TRBV3-1 to TRBJ2-7; 12 nucleotides align to TRBD2. Germline-derived CDR1 and CDR2 are LGHDT and YNNKEL (reference sequence). The CDR3 runs 15 residues. V lost 3 bases, J lost 0 bases, and 0 bases stayed unmatched. The CDR3 DNA sequence: TGTGCCAGCAGCCAGACTAGCGGGAGCTCCTACGAGCAGTACTTC. Its translation: CASSQTSGSSYEQYF.

Relative to its sample, this clonotype is medium-sized. The chain combines TRBV24-1 with TRBJ2-1; D is unclear. The CDR3 contains 13 residues. The V end was cut by 5 bases, the J end by 2 bases, with 6 bases between. Germline V gene lookup returns CDR1 KGHDR and CDR2 SFDVKD. For the CDR3, the DNA is TGTGCCACCAGTGTGTGGCCCTACAATGAGCAGTTCTTC. Protein product: CATSVWPYNEQFF.

In its sample, this clonotype was seen many times. The chain couples TRBV7-2 to TRBJ2-1; D is perhaps TRBD2 (6 bases). With 0 bases removed from V and 5 bases from J, the gap between germline ends came to 17 bases. The CDR3 contains 17 residues. CDR1 SGHTA and CDR2 FQGNSA come from the germline V gene. DNA for the CDR3: TGTGCCAGCAGCTTAGCGTTACTCCTAGCGAATCACAATGAGCAGTTCTTC. It translates to CASSLALLLANHNEQFF.